This T cell receptor beta chain was profiled in a study of T cell repertoires in cytomegalovirus infection. Study as a whole: From public TCR beta signatures came an indication of both CMV infection and matching HLA type.

About this clonotype: Its cognate antigen is unknown.

J was trimmed by 5 bases and V by 5 bases; bases with no gene match: 10. This CDR3 comprises 17 residues. Overall study findings and caveats: CMV carriers with the relevant HLA were identified by cumulative public TCR beta family frequency. In two of eight donors, the top clonotype was HLA-C-restricted CMV-specific.

TCRdb fed the reads into MiXCR, producing one record per CDR3 protein. The table shows 200,000 to 250,000 distinct CDR3 sequences, with about 40% occurring only once. V gene TRBV7-1 combines with J gene TRBJ2-2; 11 nucleotides match TRBD2. TRBV7-1 counts as an open reading frame of uncertain function. The clonotype comes from a human donor in good health (CMV status not recorded). Some clones in this sample may be carry-over from other donors' samples. The input for sequencing was CD8+ T cells from cultured PBMCs, taken from culture after CMV antigen stimulation. This CDR3 reads CASSRTSGFAGTGELFF. As DNA, the CDR3 is TGTGCCAGCAGCCGGACTAGCGGGTTCGCAGGGACCGGGGAGCTGTTTTTT.